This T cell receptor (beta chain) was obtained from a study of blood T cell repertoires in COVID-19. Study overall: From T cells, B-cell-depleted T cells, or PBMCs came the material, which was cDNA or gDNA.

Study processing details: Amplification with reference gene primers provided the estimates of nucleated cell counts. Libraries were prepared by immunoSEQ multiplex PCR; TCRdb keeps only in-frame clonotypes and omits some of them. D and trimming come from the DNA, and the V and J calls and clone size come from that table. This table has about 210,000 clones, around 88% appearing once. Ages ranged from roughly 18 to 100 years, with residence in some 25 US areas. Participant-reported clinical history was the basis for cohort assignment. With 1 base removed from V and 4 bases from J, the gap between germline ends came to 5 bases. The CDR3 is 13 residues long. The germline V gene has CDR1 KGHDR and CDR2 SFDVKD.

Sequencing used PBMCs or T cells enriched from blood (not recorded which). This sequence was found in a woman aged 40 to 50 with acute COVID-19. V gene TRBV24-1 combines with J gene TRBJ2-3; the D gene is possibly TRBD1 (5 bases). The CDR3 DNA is TGTGCCACCAGTGATTTAGGGGCAGATACGCAGTATTTT. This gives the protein CATSDLGADTQYF.